These 24 T cell receptor beta chains share one sample of origin, sequenced in a study of CD8+CD57+ T cells in acquired aplastic anemia. Genomic DNA constituted the template upon which TCR beta VDJ and CDR3 profiling was performed. TCRdb used MiXCR to reprocess the reads, holding one entry per CDR3 protein. Among about 40,000 distinct CDR3 sequences listed, 68% were seen once. Input material: sorted CD4+, CD8+, or CD8+CD57+ T cells (not recorded which) from PBMCs. The origin of the receptors is a human donor in good health, serving as a control.

The rearrangement uses TRBV10-3 and TRBJ1-6, with D possibly matching TRBD1 (5 bases). The CDR3 has 14 amino acids. Trimming removed 10 bases at V and 5 bases at J, with 15 bases between. Germline assignment: CDR1 ENHRY and CDR2 SYGVKD. The CDR3 DNA is TGTGCCACCCAGGGTAGAGTCGATAATTCACCCCTCCACTTT. It translates to CATQGRVDNSPLHF.

V gene TRBV2 combines with J gene TRBJ2-7; the match to TRBD2 covers 8 bases. CDR1 and CDR2 from the germline V gene are SNHLY and FYNNEI. The CDR3 runs to 15 residues. V lost 3 bases and J lost 0; bases outside the gene matches: 4. The CDR3 DNA sequence: TGTGCCAGCAGTGAGACAACTAGCGGCTCCTACGAGCAGTACTTC. Translating gives CASSETTSGSYEQYF.

This clonotype rates as medium-sized. The DNA of the CDR3 is TGTGCCACCAGAGGGAGCTCCTACAATGAGCAGTTCTTC. This translates into CATRGSSYNEQFF. The chain carries TRBV24-1 and TRBJ2-1; D is perhaps TRBD2 (5 bases). The CDR3 is made up of 13 amino acids. Trimming cost V 7 bases and J 0 bases, with 6 bases left between them. CDR1 KGHDR and CDR2 SFDVKD come from the germline V gene.

This chain uses TRBV15 with TRBJ1-5; TRBD1 is a possible D gene (6 bases). CDR1 and CDR2 from the germline V gene are LNHNV and YYDKDF (reference sequence). CDR3 length equals 14 residues. Trimming took 6 bases from V and 5 from J, leaving 14 bases between them. The DNA for the CDR3 is TGTGCCACCAGTCGTCACAGGGACGATCAGCCCCAGCATTTT. Its translation is CATSRHRDDQPQHF.

This clonotype was found a few times. The V call is TRBV13, the J call TRBJ1-2, with D perhaps matching TRBD1 (6 bases). CDR3 size: 16 residues. V lost 5 bases to trimming and J lost 3 bases, with 19 bases between them. The V gene's germline CDR1 is PRHDT and CDR2 FYEKMQ (reference sequence). In DNA, the CDR3 is TGTGCCAGCAGCCCAAGTGTGGGGGGCTCGGACTATGGCTACACCTTC. This sequence encodes CASSPSVGGSDYGYTF.

The chain employs TRBV9 and TRBJ2-7, with D perhaps matching TRBD2 (6 bases). The germline gives CDR1 SGDLS, CDR2 YYNGEE. The CDR3 totals 15 residues. Trimming took 4 bases from V and 5 from J, leaving 19 bases between them. CDR3 in DNA: TGTGCCAGCAGCCTTTGGGCTAGCGAGGGCGACGAGCAGTACTTC. This translates into CASSLWASEGDEQYF.

This chain links TRBV4-1 with TRBJ2-7; D call uncertain. Germline V CDR1 and CDR2: MGHRA, YSYEKL. V was cut by 5 bases and J by 3 bases, with 14 bases left in between. The CDR3 extends over 14 amino acids. This chain's CDR3 is CASSEPGDVYEQYF. CDR3 bases: TGCGCCAGCAGCGAGCCGGGCGACGTCTACGAGCAGTACTTC.

Relative to its sample, this clonotype is medium-sized (0.01 to 0.1%). This chain connects TRBV29-1 to TRBJ1-3; D is undetermined. Trimming pared 3 bases from V and 0 bases from J, leaving 9 bases between. Germline CDR1 is SQVTM and CDR2 is ANQGSEA. This CDR3 contains 14 residues. The CDR3 DNA reads as TGCAGCGTTGATTTGGATAGCTCTGGAAACACCATATATTTT. Encoded protein: CSVDLDSSGNTIYF.

Many counts were recorded for this clonotype. This sequence joins TRBV4-3 and TRBJ2-5; D is perhaps TRBD1 (6 bases). This CDR3 region has 13 residues. Looked up from germline, CDR1 is LGHNA and CDR2 is YSLEER. Trimming removed 1 base at V and 4 bases at J, with 7 bases between. Here the CDR3 reads CASSQGGRETQYF. DNA for the CDR3: TGCGCCAGCAGCCAAGGGGGGCGAGAGACCCAGTACTTC.

Details on this clonotype: One junction end disagrees with the germline gene, perhaps due to a read error. The chain uses TRBV10-1 and TRBJ2-7, with D maybe TRBD2 (5 bases). The germline V gene encodes CDR1 WNHNN and CDR2 SYGVQD (reference sequence). The CDR3 length is 11 residues. CDR3 sequence reads: CASSVGSEQHF. The CDR3 DNA is TGCGCCAGCTCGGTAGGTAGCGAGCAGCACTTC.

This clonotype is categorized as medium-sized. The chain employs TRBV7-6 and TRBJ2-2; D uncertain. The CDR3 runs 13 residues. V lost 1 base to trimming and J lost 5 bases, with 5 bases between them. Germline loops: CDR1 SGHVS, CDR2 FNYEAQ. CDR3: CASSLVMTGELFF. The DNA of the CDR3 is TGTGCCAGCAGCTTAGTTATGACCGGGGAGCTGTTTTTT.

This chain joins TRBV6-1 and TRBJ2-7; D remains ambiguous. V lost 7 bases, J lost 4 bases, and 14 bases lay in between. Per the germline V gene, CDR1 is MNHNS and CDR2 is SASEGT. This CDR3 region has 13 residues. CDR3 nucleotides: TGTGCCAGCACCGACCCCGTCTTATACGAGCAGTACTTC. Protein sequence: CASTDPVLYEQYF.

This clonotype showed up many times. The rearrangement uses TRBV2 and TRBJ1-5; a possible D gene is TRBD1 (5 bases). Germline loops: CDR1 SNHLY, CDR2 FYNNEI. The CDR3 is made up of 16 amino acids. With 0 bases removed from V and 7 bases from J, the gap between germline ends came to 16 bases. In DNA form, the CDR3 reads TGTGCCAGCAGTGAAGCCGGGGGGGTGGTGGGCCAGCCCCAGCATTTT. Residues: CASSEAGGVVGQPQHF.

This clonotype showed up many times. V and J are TRBV28 and TRBJ2-7; D is uncertain. Germline CDR1 and CDR2: MDHEN and SYDVKM. V shed 3 bases and J shed 3 bases, with 9 bases lying between them. CDR3 length: 13 residues. CDR3 nucleotides: TGTGCCAGCAGTTTTTCCTCGGGCTACGAGCAGTACTTC. Protein: CASSFSSGYEQYF.

The rearrangement joins TRBV9 to TRBJ1-3; tentatively, D is TRBD1 (5 bases). V was clipped by 0 bases and J by 2 bases, with 9 bases between them. The CDR3 loop spans 15 amino acids. The V gene's germline CDR1 is SGDLS and CDR2 YYNGEE. This chain's CDR3 is CASSVVEGPGNTIYF. DNA of the CDR3: TGTGCCAGCAGCGTAGTTGAGGGGCCTGGAAACACCATATATTTT.

At least ten counts were recorded for this clonotype. The chain carries TRBV5-4 and TRBJ2-3; 13 bases line up with TRBD2. The CDR3 spans 16 residues. J lost 5 bases, V lost 3 bases, and 6 bases had no gene match. Germline values: CDR1 SGHNT, CDR2 YYREEE (reference sequence). CDR3 amino acids: CASSYGLAGVGDTQYF. Written as DNA, the CDR3 is TGTGCCAGCAGCTACGGACTAGCGGGAGTGGGAGATACGCAGTATTTT.

V is TRBV9 and J is TRBJ1-6; 7 bases line up with TRBD1. The CDR3 runs 14 residues. V lost 0 bases to trimming and J lost 10 bases; unmatched junction nucleotides: 4. Germline V gene lookup returns CDR1 SGDLS and CDR2 YYNGEE. CDR3 amino acids: CASSVGPGGSPLHF. CDR3 nucleotides: TGTGCCAGCAGCGTAGGACCAGGGGGGTCACCCCTCCACTTT.

In this sample, this clonotype turned up many times. This chain connects TRBV28 to TRBJ1-5; 7 bases are a match to TRBD1. V shed 6 bases, J shed 0 bases, and the junction held 8 bases outside the gene matches. CDR1 and CDR2 (germline): MDHEN, SYDVKM. The CDR3 loop spans 16 amino acids. CDR3 loop: CASRLVYRGSNQPQHF. CDR3 DNA sequence: TGTGCCAGCAGACTTGTCTACAGGGGTAGCAATCAGCCCCAGCATTTT.

This clonotype appeared many times. The chain combines TRBV2 with TRBJ2-1, with TRBD2 identical over 14 bases. Germline trimming cut 6 bases from V and 0 bases from J; bases unmatched to any gene: 4. The CDR3 sequence is 17 residues long. Germline V gene sequence: CDR1 SNHLY, CDR2 FYNNEI. This CDR3 reads CASRGLAGESSYNEQFF. CDR3 sequence (DNA): TGTGCCAGCAGGGGACTAGCGGGGGAGAGCTCCTACAATGAGCAGTTCTTC.

This clonotype was seen only once. Relative to the germline gene, one junction end is altered; a read error may explain this. This chain links TRBV25-1 with TRBJ1-2; 7 bases line up with TRBD1. The CDR3 runs 15 residues. Per the germline V gene, CDR1 is MGHDK and CDR2 is SYGVNS. CDR3 in amino acids: CAISQGTEPSRGYTF. In DNA form, the CDR3 reads TGTGCCATCAGTCAAGGGACAGAACCCTCTCGGGGCTACACCTTC.

This clonotype was seen ten or more times. This rearrangement joins TRBV7-9 to TRBJ2-3, with 12 bases identical to TRBD2. Germline V gene lookup returns CDR1 SEHNR and CDR2 FQNEAQ (reference sequence). The trim removed 6 bases at V and 2 bases at J, leaving 3 bases unmatched. The CDR3 spans 15 residues. The CDR3 protein is CASRLAGGDTDTQYF. The CDR3 region has the DNA TGTGCCAGCAGACTAGCGGGGGGAGACACAGATACGCAGTATTTT.

This clonotype was counted only a few times. The CDR3 region has the DNA TGTGCCAGCAGTGATGGGCTGGACCTCCACTTT. This sequence encodes CASSDGLDLHF. This chain uses TRBV2 with TRBJ1-6; D is undetermined. Trimming pared 3 bases from V and 15 bases from J, leaving 9 bases between. The germline CDR1 and CDR2 sequences are SNHLY and FYNNEI. The CDR3 is 11 amino acids.

The gene calls are TRBV24-1 and TRBJ1-2, with D possibly being TRBD1 (6 bases). CDR3 size: 15 residues. CDR1 and CDR2 (germline): KGHDR, SFDVKD. Trimming removed 4 bases from V and 8 bases from J, with 19 bases in between. Written as DNA, the CDR3 is TGTGCCACCAGTGACTCGTGGGGAGGGGGGAACGGCTACACCTTC. Amino acids: CATSDSWGGGNGYTF.

The V call is TRBV29-1, the J call TRBJ1-2; 8 nucleotides agree with TRBD1. CDR3 length: 14 residues. Germline V gene data show CDR1 as SQVTM and CDR2 as ANQGSEA. The V segment lost 4 bases and the J segment 4 bases; nucleotides outside the gene matches: 8. CDR3 bases: TGCAGCGTTGGATCGGGACAGGAAACCTATGGCTACACCTTC. Its protein product is CSVGSGQETYGYTF.